The clone carrying this T cell receptor beta chain showed up many times. The CDR3 extends over 14 amino acids. With 3 bases removed from V and 5 bases from J, the gap between germline ends came to 8 bases. Germline CDR1 and CDR2: SEHNR and FQNEAQ (reference sequence). This entry is derived from a study of Graves' ophthalmopathy and Graves' hyperthyroidism. TCR beta CDR3 regions were amplified from RNA transcripts. RT-PCR was first run with HTBI primers, then multiplex PCR in a second round. Each CDR3 protein gets one entry after TCRdb re-called the multiplex PCR reads with MiXCR. The data contain hundreds of thousands of distinct CDR3 sequences, roughly 20% of them singletons. PBMCs came from more than 7.5 ml of fresh peripheral blood.

The J gene is TRBJ1-6, the V gene TRBV7-9; possible D gene TRBD1, 6 bases. The sequencing input was peripheral blood. The receptor was isolated from a woman under 30 with stable Graves' hyperthyroidism. Some clones in this sample may be carry-over from other donors' samples. The CDR3 nucleotides read TGTGCCAGCAGCTTGTACAGGGATAATTCACCCCTCCACTTT. It encodes CASSLYRDNSPLHF. The full variable domain, completed using reference TRBV7-9 and TRBJ1-6, is DTGVSQNPRHKITKRGQNVTFRCDPISEHNRLYWYRQTLGQGPEFLTYFQNEAQLEKSRLLSDRFSAERPKGSFSTLEIQRTEQGDSAMYLCASSLYRDNSPLHFGNGTRLTVT.